The T cell receptor (beta chain) under discussion was sequenced for a study of blood T cell repertoires in COVID-19. Background on the study: The samples span acute and convalescent COVID-19 from the United States, Italy and Spain. The analysed material was cDNA or gDNA that came from T cells, B-cell-depleted T cells, or PBMCs.

The table came from immunoSEQ multiplex PCR; TCRdb's copy has only in-frame clones and leaves some out. The table has 130,000 to 150,000 clones, around 86% seen once. Per the germline V gene, CDR1 is MNHEY and CDR2 is SMNVEV (reference sequence). The CDR3 length is 20 residues. V dropped 8 bases and J dropped 0; count of bases not matched to a gene: 18. This TCR came from a human donor in a cohort sampled during active COVID-19. The sequenced material came from peripheral blood. The chain couples TRBV27 to TRBJ2-4, with TRBD2 matching over 11 bases. CDR3 nucleotides: TGTGCCAGCGGGAAGTGGACTAGCGGGCGGGGAGGAATAGCCAAAAACATTCAGTACTTC. As protein: CASGKWTSGRGGIAKNIQYF.